Here is one TCR beta chain with its context. This specimen belongs to a study of shared T cell receptors in the human thymus. V shed 1 base, J shed 0 bases, and the junction held 11 bases outside the gene matches. The CDR3 totals 18 residues. Germline lookup yields CDR1 SGHNT and CDR2 YYREEE (reference sequence). The repertoire was sequenced with immunoSEQ multiplex PCR; TCRdb's copy has only in-frame clones and lacks some. Of hundreds of thousands of clones in the sample, 70% to 90% were seen once. These data also featured in a second study, about human thymus T cells. This second report adds: The donor group consisted of healthy Finnish infants who were having corrective surgery for congenital heart defects. In corrective heart surgery, resections were taken, and these provided the thymus tissue. Both thymic and peripheral blood repertoires showed apparently biased V and J usage. Thymic repertoires overlap heavily among unrelated individuals, related research has reported.

The receptor was isolated from a girl under three years old with a congenital heart defect. What was sequenced was thymocytes. The chain employs TRBV5-4 and TRBJ1-2; 8 bases fit TRBD1. The CDR3 is CASSLFIKTGQANYGYTF. The CDR3 DNA reads as TGTGCCAGCAGCTTGTTTATTAAAACGGGACAGGCTAACTATGGCTACACCTTC.